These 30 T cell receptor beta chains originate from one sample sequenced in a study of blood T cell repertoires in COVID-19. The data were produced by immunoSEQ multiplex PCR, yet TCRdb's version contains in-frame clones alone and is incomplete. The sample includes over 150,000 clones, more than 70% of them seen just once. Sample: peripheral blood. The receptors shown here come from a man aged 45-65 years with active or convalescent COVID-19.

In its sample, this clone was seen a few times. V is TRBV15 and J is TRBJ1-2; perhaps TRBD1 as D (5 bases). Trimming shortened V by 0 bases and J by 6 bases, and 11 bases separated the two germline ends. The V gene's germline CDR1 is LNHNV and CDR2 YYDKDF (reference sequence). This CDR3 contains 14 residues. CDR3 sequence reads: CATSRDRGYDGYTF. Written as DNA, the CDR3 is TGTGCCACCAGCAGAGATCGGGGGTACGATGGCTACACCTTC.

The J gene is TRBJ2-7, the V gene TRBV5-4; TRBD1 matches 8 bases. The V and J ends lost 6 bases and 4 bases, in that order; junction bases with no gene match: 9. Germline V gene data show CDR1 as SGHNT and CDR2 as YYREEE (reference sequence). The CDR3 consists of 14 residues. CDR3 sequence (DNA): TGTGCCAGCAAAAAACAGGGGGAGGAGTACGAGCAGTACTTC. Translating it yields CASKKQGEEYEQYF.

CDR3 sequence: CASSSGRANTGELFF. As DNA, the CDR3 is TGTGCCAGCAGCTCAGGGAGGGCCAATACCGGGGAGCTGTTTTTT. V and J are TRBV5-4 and TRBJ2-2, with TRBD2 matching 7 bases. The trim removed 3 bases at V and 5 bases at J, leaving 7 bases unmatched. CDR1 SGHNT and CDR2 YYREEE come from the germline V gene (reference sequence). This CDR3 region has 15 residues.

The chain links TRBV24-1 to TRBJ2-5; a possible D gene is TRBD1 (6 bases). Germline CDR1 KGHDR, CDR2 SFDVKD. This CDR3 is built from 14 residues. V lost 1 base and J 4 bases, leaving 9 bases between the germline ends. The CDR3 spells CATSDFPGAETQYF. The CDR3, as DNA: TGTGCCACCAGTGATTTTCCAGGGGCAGAGACCCAGTACTTC.

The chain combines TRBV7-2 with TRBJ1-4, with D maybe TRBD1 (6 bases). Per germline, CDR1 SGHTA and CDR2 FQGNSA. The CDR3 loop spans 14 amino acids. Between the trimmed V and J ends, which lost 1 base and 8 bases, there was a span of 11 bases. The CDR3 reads CASSLEQGREKLFF. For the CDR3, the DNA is TGTGCCAGCAGCTTAGAACAGGGTAGGGAAAAACTGTTTTTT.

The CDR3 region has the DNA TGTGCCAGCAGACTCACTAGCGGCACAGATACGCAGTATTTT. Encoded protein: CASRLTSGTDTQYF. This rearrangement joins TRBV6-5 to TRBJ2-3, with TRBD2 identical over 7 bases. Trimming removed 6 bases from V and 1 base from J; junction bases left unmatched: 4. The CDR3 spans 14 residues. CDR1 and CDR2 from the germline V gene are MNHEY and SVGAGI.

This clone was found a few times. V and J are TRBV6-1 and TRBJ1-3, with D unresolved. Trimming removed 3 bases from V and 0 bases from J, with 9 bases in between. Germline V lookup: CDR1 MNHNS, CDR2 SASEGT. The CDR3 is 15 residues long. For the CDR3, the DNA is TGTGCCAGCAGTGATACTTATCTCTCTGGAAACACCATATATTTT. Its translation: CASSDTYLSGNTIYF.

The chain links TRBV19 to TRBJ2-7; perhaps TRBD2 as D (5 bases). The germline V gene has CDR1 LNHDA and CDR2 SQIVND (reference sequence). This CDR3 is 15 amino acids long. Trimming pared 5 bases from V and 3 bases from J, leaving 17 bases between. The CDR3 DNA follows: TGTGCCAGTAGTCGAAACCCGGGGAAATTCTACGAGCAGTACTTC. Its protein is CASSRNPGKFYEQYF. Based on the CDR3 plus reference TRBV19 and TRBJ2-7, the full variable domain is DGGITQSPKYLFRKEGQNVTLSCEQNLNHDAMYWYRQDPGQGLRLIYYSQIVNDFQKGDIAEGYSVSREKKESFPLTVTSAQKNPTAFYLCASSRNPGKFYEQYFGPGTRLTVT.

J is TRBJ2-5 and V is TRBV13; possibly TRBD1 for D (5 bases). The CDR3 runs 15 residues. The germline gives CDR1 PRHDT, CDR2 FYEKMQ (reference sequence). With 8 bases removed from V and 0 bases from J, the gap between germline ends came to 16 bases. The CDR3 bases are TGTGCCAGCGGATCTAACAGGCTGTACCAAGAGACCCAGTACTTC. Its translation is CASGSNRLYQETQYF. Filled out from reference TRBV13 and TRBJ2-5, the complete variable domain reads AAGVIQSPRHLIKEKRETATLKCYPIPRHDTVYWYQQGPGQDPQFLISFYEKMQSDKGSIPDRFSAQQFSDYHSELNMSSLELGDSALYFCASGSNRLYQETQYFGPGTRLLVL.

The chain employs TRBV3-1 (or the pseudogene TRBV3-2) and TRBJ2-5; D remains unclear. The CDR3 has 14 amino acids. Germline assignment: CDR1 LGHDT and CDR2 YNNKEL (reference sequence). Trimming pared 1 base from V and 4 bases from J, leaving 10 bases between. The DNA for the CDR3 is TGTGCCAGCAGCCAAGTGCTACTCCGAGAGACCCAGTACTTC. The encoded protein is CASSQVLLRETQYF.

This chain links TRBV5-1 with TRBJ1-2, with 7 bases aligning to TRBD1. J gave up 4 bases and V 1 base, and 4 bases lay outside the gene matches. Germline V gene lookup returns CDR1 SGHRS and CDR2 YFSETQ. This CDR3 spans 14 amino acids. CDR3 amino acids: CASSLNRDSYGYTF. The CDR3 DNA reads TGCGCCAGCAGCTTGAACCGGGACAGCTATGGCTACACCTTC.

The CDR3 region is CASSYIRQGNEQFF. The CDR3 nucleotides read TGTGCCAGCAGCTATATAAGACAGGGCAATGAGCAGTTCTTC. The V gene is TRBV7-9, the J gene TRBJ2-1, with 7 bases matching TRBD1. The CDR3 has 14 residues. V was clipped by 4 bases and J by 6 bases; unmatched bases: 6. Germline CDR1 and CDR2: SEHNR and FQNEAQ (reference sequence).

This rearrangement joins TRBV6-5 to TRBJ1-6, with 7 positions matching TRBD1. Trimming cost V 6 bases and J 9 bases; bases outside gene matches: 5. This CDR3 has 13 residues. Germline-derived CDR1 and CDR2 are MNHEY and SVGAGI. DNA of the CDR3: TGTGCCAGCAGCCAGACAGGGTCTTCACCCCTCCACTTT. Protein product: CASSQTGSSPLHF.

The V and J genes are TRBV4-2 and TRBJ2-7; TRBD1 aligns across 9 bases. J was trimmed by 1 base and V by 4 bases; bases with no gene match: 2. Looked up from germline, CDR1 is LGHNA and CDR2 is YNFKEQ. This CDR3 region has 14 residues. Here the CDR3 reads CASSRGQGSYEQYF. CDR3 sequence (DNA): TGTGCCAGCAGCCGGGGACAGGGATCCTACGAGCAGTACTTC.

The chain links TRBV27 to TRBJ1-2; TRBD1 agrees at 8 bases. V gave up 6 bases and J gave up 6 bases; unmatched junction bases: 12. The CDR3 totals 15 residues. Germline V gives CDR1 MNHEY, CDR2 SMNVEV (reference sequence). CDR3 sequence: CASRDSTGATDGYTF. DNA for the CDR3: TGTGCCAGCAGAGACTCGACAGGGGCCACTGATGGCTACACCTTC.

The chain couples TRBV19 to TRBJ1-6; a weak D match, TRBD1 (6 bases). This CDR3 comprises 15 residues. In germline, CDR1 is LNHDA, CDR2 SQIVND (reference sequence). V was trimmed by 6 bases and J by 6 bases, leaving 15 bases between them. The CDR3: CASSLDRNTNSPLHF. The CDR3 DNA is TGTGCCAGTAGCCTGGACAGAAACACTAATTCACCCCTCCACTTT.

The CDR3 loop is CASSQRRNSPYEQYF. The CDR3 region has the DNA TGCGCCAGCAGCCAAAGAAGGAACAGCCCTTACGAGCAGTACTTC. This chain uses TRBV4-3 with TRBJ2-7; D call uncertain. Germline V gene sequence: CDR1 LGHNA, CDR2 YSLEER. V was shortened by 2 bases and J by 4 bases, with 15 bases between the two germline ends. The CDR3 covers 15 residues.

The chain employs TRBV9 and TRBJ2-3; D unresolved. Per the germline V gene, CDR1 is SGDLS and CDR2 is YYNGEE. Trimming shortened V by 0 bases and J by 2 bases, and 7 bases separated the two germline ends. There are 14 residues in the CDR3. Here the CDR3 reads CASSVGDNTDTQYF. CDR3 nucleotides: TGTGCCAGCAGCGTAGGAGACAACACAGATACGCAGTATTTT.

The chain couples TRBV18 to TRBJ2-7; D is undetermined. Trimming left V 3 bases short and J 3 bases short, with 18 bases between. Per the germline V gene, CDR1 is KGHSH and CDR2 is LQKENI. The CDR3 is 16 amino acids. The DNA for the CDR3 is TGTGCCAGCTCACCTCCCGGGTTTGGAGCCGGCTACGAGCAGTACTTC. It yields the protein CASSPPGFGAGYEQYF.

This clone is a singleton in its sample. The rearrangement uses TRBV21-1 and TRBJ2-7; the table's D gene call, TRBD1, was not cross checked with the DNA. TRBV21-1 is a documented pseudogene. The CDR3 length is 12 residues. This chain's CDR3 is CASSHTSYEQYF. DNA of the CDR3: TGTGCCAGCAGCCATACATCCTACGAGCAGTACTTC.

CDR3 loop: CSYNTGDTQYF. The CDR3 bases are TGCAGCTACAACACAGGGGATACGCAGTATTTT. The genes are TRBV29-1 and TRBJ2-3; possible D gene TRBD1, 6 bases. The CDR3 sequence is 11 residues long. The germline V and J ends were trimmed by 8 bases and 6 bases, with 12 bases remaining between them. Per germline, CDR1 SQVTM and CDR2 ANQGSEA.

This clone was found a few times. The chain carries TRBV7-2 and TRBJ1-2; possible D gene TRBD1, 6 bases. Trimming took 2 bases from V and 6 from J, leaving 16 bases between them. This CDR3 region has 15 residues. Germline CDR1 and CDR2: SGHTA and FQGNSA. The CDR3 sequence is CASSLSFFGGDGYTF. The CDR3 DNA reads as TGTGCCAGCAGCTTAAGTTTTTTTGGGGGCGATGGCTACACCTTC.

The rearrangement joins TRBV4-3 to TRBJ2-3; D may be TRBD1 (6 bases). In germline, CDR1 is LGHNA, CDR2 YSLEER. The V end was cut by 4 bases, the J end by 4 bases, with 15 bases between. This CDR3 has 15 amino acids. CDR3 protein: CASSLSGDIADTQYF. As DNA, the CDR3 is TGCGCCAGCAGCCTTTCAGGGGATATTGCAGATACGCAGTATTTT.

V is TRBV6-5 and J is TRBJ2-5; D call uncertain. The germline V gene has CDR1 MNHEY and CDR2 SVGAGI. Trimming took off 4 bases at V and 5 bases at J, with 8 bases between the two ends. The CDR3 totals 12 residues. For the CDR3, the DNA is TGTGCCAGCAGTTCAATTAGTGAGACCCAGTACTTC. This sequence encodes CASSSISETQYF.

The CDR3 region has the DNA TGTGCCACCAGCAGAGATGCCCCTGTCACACAAGCTTTCTTT. Its translation: CATSRDAPVTQAFF. The chain carries TRBV15 and TRBJ1-1; no clear D. The CDR3 runs to 14 residues. V was clipped by 0 bases and J by 9 bases, with 14 bases between them. From germline, CDR1 is LNHNV and CDR2 YYDKDF (reference sequence).

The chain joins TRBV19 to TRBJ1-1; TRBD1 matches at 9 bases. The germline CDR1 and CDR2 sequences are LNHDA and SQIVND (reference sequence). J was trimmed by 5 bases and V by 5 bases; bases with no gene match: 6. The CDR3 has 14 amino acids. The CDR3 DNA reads TGTGCCAGTAGTGTGACAGGGGGGAAGACTGAAGCTTTCTTT. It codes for CASSVTGGKTEAFF.

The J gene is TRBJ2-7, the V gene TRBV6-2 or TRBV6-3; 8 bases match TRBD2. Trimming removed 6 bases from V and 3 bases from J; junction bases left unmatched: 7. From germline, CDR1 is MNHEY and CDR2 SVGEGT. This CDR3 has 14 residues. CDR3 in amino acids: CASSWASGHYEQYF. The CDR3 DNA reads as TGTGCCAGCAGCTGGGCTAGCGGGCACTACGAGCAGTACTTC.

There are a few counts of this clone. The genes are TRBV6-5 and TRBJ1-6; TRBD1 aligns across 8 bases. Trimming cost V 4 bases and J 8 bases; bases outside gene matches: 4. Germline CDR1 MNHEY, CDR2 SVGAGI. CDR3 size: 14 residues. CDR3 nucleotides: TGTGCCAGCAGTTGGACAGGGAAGGATTCACCCCTCCACTTT. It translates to CASSWTGKDSPLHF.

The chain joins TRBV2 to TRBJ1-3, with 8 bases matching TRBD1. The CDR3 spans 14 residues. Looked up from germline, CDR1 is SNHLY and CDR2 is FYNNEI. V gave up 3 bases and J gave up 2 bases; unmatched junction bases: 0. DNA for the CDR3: TGTGCCAGCAGTGACAGGGGGCCTGGAAACACCATATATTTT. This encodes CASSDRGPGNTIYF.

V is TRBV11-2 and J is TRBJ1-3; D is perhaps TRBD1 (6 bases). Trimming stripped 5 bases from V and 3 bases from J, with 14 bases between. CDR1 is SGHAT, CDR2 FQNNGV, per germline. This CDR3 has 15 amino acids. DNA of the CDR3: TGTGCCAGCAGCCCAAGGGGGTTTCTTGGAAACACCATATATTTT. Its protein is CASSPRGFLGNTIYF.